The TCR beta chain described here comes from a study of T cells in Graves' hyperthyroidism and ophthalmopathy. Study outcomes and limitations: In validation, the model predicted ophthalmopathy. These predictions came a median about 6.5 months before onset.

The V gene end was trimmed by 7 bases and the J gene end by 0 bases; junction bases not matched to a gene: 6. The CDR3 sequence is 15 residues long. Germline CDR1 reads SGDLS; CDR2 reads YYNGEE. Absence of ophthalmopathy progression within 18 months defined stable Graves' hyperthyroidism. RNA transcripts provided the source from which TCR beta CDR3 regions were amplified. An initial round of RT-PCR targeting the TCR CDR3 relied on the HTBI primer set. TCRdb processed the multiplex PCR reads anew with MiXCR; each CDR3 protein has one entry. This table has a few hundred thousand distinct CDR3 sequences, about 43% appearing once. Note on this clonotype: Its antigen is still unknown.

Specimen: peripheral blood or thyroid tissue (not recorded which). The V gene is TRBV9, the J gene TRBJ1-3; 8 bases line up with TRBD1. The receptor was derived from a woman aged 18-29 years with Graves' hyperthyroidism. This CDR3 is CASSPDRGSGNTIYF. In DNA, the CDR3 is TGTGCCAGCTCACCAGACAGGGGCTCTGGAAACACCATATATTTT. Looking up the rest from reference TRBV9 and TRBJ1-3 gives the full variable domain: DSGVTQTPKHLITATGQRVTLRCSPRSGDLSVYWYQQSLDQGLQFLIQYYNGEERAKGNILERFSAQQFPDLHSELNLSSLELGDSALYFCASSPDRGSGNTIYFGEGSWLTVV.